The sequence of this T cell receptor beta chain was determined in a study of blood T cell repertoires in COVID-19. Overall study context: Sources were T cells, B-cell-depleted T cells, or PBMCs; the material itself was cDNA or gDNA.

The data were produced by immunoSEQ multiplex PCR, yet TCRdb's version contains in-frame clones alone and is incomplete. Of over 80,000 clones in the sample, around nine tenths were seen once. Germline assignment: CDR1 SGHVS and CDR2 FQNEAQ. The V end lost 1 base, the J end lost 5 bases, and 9 bases lay between the germline ends. There are 15 residues in the CDR3. Sequenced input: peripheral blood. The receptor comes from a man aged 45-65 years with acute or convalescent COVID-19. This chain links TRBV7-8 with TRBJ1-6; no reliable D call. CDR3 sequence reads: CASSLVGRNNSPLHF. CDR3 coding DNA: TGTGCCAGCAGCTTAGTCGGGAGGAATAATTCACCCCTCCACTTT.